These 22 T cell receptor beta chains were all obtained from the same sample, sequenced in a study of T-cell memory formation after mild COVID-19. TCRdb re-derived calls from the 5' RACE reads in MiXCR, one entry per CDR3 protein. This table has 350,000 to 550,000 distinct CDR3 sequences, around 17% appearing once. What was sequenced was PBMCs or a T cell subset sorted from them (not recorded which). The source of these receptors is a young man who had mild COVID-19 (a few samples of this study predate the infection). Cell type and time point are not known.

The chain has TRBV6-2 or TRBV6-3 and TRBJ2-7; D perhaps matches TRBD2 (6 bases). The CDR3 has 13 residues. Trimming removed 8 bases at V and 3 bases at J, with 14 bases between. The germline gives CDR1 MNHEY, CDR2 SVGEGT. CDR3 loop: CASLPTGDYEQYF. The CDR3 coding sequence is TGTGCCAGCCTTCCCACGGGGGACTACGAGCAGTACTTC.

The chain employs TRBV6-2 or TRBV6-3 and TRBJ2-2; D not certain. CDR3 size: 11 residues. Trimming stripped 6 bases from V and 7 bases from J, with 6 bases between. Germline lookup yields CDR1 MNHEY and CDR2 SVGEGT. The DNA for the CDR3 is TGTGCCAGCAGCGATTACGGGGAGCTGTTTTTT. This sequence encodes CASSDYGELFF.

CDR3 bases: TGTGCCACCAGTGACGCAGGGAGGATTAGCAATGAGCAGTTCTTC. The encoded protein is CATSDAGRISNEQFF. The chain carries TRBV24-1 and TRBJ2-1, with D possibly TRBD2 on 6 matching bases. Trimming shortened V by 4 bases and J by 6 bases, and 15 bases separated the two germline ends. The CDR3 spans 15 residues. Germline V gene lookup returns CDR1 KGHDR and CDR2 SFDVKD.

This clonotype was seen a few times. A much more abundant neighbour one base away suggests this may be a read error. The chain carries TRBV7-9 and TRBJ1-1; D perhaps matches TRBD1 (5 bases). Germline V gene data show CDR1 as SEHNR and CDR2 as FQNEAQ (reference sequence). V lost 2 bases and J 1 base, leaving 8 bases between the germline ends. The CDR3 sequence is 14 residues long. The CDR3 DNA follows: TGTGCCAGCAGCTTAACAGACAGGAACACTGAAGCTTTCTTT. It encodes CASSLTDRNTEAFF.

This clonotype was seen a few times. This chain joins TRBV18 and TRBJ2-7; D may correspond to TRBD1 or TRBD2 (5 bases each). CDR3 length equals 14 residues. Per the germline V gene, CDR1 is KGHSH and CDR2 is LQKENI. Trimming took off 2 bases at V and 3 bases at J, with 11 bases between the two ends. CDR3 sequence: CASSPTGRDYEQYF. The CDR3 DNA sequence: TGTGCCAGCTCACCAACAGGCCGGGACTACGAGCAGTACTTC.

CDR3: CASSYDPGGPDQETQYF. The CDR3, as DNA: TGTGCCAGCAGTTACGACCCCGGGGGGCCGGACCAAGAGACCCAGTACTTC. This rearrangement joins TRBV6-2 or TRBV6-3 to TRBJ2-5; D possibly corresponds to TRBD2 (7 bases). V dropped 2 bases and J dropped 0 bases, with 16 bases sitting between them. Germline values: CDR1 MNHEY, CDR2 SVGEGT. The CDR3 spans 17 residues.

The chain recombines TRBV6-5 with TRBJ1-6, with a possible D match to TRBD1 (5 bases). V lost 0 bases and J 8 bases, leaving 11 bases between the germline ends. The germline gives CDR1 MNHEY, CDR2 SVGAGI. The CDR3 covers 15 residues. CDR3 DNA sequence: TGTGCCAGCAGTTACTCGGGACCGGGCGATTCACCCCTCCACTTT. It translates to CASSYSGPGDSPLHF.

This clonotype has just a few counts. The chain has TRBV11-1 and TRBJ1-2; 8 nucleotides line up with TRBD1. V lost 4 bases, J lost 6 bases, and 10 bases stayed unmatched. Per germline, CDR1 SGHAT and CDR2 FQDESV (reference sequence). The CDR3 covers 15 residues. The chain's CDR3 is CASSSIPTGEDGYTF. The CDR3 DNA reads TGTGCCAGCAGCTCTATACCGACAGGGGAGGATGGCTACACCTTC.

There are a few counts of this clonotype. DNA for the CDR3: TGCGCCAGCAGCTCGATGACGGTTTTGGGGGGAAGCACAGATACGCAGTATTTT. It is translated as CASSSMTVLGGSTDTQYF. This chain links TRBV5-1 with TRBJ2-3; TRBD2 might be the D (6 bases). This CDR3 has 18 amino acids. Trimming pared 3 bases from V and 0 bases from J, leaving 20 bases between. Germline V gene sequence: CDR1 SGHRS, CDR2 YFSETQ.

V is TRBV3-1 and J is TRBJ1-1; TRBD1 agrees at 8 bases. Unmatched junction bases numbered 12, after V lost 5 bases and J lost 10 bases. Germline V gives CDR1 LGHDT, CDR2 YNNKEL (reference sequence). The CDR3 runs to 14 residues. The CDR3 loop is CASSGIDRGAVAFF. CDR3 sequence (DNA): TGTGCCAGCAGCGGGATTGACAGGGGCGCAGTAGCTTTCTTT. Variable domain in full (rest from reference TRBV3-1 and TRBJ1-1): DTAVSQTPKYLVTQMGNDKSIKCEQNLGHDTMYWYKQDSKKFLKIMFSYNNKELIINETVPNRFSPKSPDKAHLNLHINSLELGDSAVYFCASSGIDRGAVAFFGQGTRLTVV.

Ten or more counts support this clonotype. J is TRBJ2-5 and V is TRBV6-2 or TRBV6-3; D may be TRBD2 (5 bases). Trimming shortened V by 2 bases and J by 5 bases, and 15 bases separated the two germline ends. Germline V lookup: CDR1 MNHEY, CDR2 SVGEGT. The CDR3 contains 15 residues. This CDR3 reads CASSYGRGLRETQYF. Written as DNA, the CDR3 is TGTGCCAGCAGTTACGGACGGGGTTTGAGGGAGACCCAGTACTTC.

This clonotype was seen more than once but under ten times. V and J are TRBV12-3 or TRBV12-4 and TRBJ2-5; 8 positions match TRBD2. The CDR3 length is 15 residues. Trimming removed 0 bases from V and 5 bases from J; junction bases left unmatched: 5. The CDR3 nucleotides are TGTGCCAGCAGTTTAGCTCGGCGGGGGGAGGAGACCCAGTACTTC. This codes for CASSLARRGEETQYF.

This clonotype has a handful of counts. CDR3 protein: CATSGFTDTQYF. CDR3 DNA: TGTGCCACCAGTGGGTTCACAGATACGCAGTATTTT. The chain is built from TRBV24-1 and TRBJ2-3; D uncertain. Trimming pared 5 bases from V and 2 bases from J, leaving 4 bases between. The CDR3 runs to 12 residues. Germline assignment: CDR1 KGHDR and CDR2 SFDVKD.

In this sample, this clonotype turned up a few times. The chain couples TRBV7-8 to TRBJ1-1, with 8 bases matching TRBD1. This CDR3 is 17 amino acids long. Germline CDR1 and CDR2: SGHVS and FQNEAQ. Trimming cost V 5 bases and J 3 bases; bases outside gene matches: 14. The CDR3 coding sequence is TGTGCCAGCAGCACCGATATTAGGACAGGGAGGGACACTGAAGCTTTCTTT. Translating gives CASSTDIRTGRDTEAFF.

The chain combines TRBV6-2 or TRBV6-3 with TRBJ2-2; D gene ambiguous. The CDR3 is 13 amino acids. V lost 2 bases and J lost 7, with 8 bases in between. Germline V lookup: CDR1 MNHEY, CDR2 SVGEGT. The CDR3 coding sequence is TGTGCCAGCAGTTACAGGGATAACGGGGAGCTGTTTTTT. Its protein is CASSYRDNGELFF.

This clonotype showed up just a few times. This CDR3 is CSVGLAGGYEQYF. The CDR3 nucleotides are TGCAGCGTCGGACTAGCGGGCGGCTACGAGCAGTACTTC. The chain employs TRBV29-1 and TRBJ2-7; 11 positions agree with TRBD2. Losses at the gene ends were 6 bases for V and 3 bases for J; bases not matched to a gene: 4. Germline CDR1 SQVTM, CDR2 ANQGSEA. The length of the CDR3 is 13 residues.

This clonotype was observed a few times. The CDR3 sequence is CASSQGGGRGGTF. CDR3 nucleotide sequence: TGTGCCAGCAGCCAAGGGGGGGGGCGTGGAGGCACCTTC. V gene TRBV3-1 combines with J gene TRBJ1-2, with a tentative D call TRBD1 (6 bases). V lost 1 base to trimming and J lost 13 bases, with 16 bases between them. This CDR3 has 13 residues. Germline values: CDR1 LGHDT, CDR2 YNNKEL (reference sequence).

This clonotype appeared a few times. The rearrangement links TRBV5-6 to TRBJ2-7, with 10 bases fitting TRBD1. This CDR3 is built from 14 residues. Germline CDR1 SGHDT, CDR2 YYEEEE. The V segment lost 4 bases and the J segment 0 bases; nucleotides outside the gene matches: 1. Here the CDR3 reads CASSRTGGSYEQYV. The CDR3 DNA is TGTGCCAGCAGCCGGACAGGGGGCTCCTACGAGCAGTACGTC.

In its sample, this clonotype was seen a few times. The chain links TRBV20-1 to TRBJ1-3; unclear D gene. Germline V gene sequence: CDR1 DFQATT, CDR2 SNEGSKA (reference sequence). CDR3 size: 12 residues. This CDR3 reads CSAAGLGNTIYF. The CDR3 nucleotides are TGCAGCGCCGCCGGGTTAGGAAACACCATATATTTT.

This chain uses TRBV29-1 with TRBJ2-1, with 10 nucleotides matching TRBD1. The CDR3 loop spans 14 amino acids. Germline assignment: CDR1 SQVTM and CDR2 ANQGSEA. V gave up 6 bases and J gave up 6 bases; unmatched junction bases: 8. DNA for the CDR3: TGCAGCGTCGATGGGACAGGGGTGGGCAATGAGCAGTTCTTC. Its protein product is CSVDGTGVGNEQFF.

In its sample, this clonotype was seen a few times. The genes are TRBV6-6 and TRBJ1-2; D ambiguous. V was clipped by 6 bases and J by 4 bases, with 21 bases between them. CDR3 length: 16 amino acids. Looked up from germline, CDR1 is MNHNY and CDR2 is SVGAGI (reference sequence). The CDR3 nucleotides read TGTGCCAGCAGGGGCCCTTCCGCTAGCTTGCTCTATGGCTACACCTTC. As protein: CASRGPSASLLYGYTF.

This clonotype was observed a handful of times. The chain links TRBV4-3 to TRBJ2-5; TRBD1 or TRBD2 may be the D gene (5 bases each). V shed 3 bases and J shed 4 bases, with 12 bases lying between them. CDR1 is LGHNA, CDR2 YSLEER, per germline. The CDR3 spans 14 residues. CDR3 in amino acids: CASSQTYGTETQYF. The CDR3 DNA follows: TGCGCCAGCAGCCAGACCTACGGGACAGAGACCCAGTACTTC.